The source of this T cell receptor (beta chain) is a study of blood T cell repertoires in COVID-19. Turning to the study itself: The origin of the acute and convalescent COVID-19 samples was the United States, Italy and Spain. The cDNA or gDNA used as material had been derived from T cells, B-cell-depleted T cells, or PBMCs.

Under the authors' procedure: From reference gene primer amplification, estimates of nucleated cell counts were derived. The repertoire was sequenced with immunoSEQ multiplex PCR; TCRdb's copy has only in-frame clones and lacks some. The V and J calls and clone size come from that table; D and trimming were worked out from the DNA. The sample lists 95,000 to 100,000 clones; about 89% were seen once. The CDR3 is made up of 15 amino acids. V was cut by 0 bases and J by 1 base, with 9 bases left in between. The V gene's germline CDR1 is SGHRS and CDR2 YFSETQ. This clone was counted a few times. Other DNA sequences in this specimen translate into the identical CDR3.

Sequences were obtained from peripheral blood. The chain employs TRBV5-1 and TRBJ2-3; D may be TRBD2 (5 bases). The TCR comes from a woman under 40 with acute or convalescent COVID-19. DNA for the CDR3: TGCGCCAGCAGCTTGGAGGGAGATGGCACAGATACGCAGTATTTT. Translating gives CASSLEGDGTDTQYF. Complete variable domain (other parts from reference TRBV5-1 and TRBJ2-3): KAGVTQTPRYLIKTRGQQVTLSCSPISGHRSVSWYQQTPGQGLQFLFEYFSETQRNKGNFPGRFSGRQFSNSRSEMNVSTLELGDSALYLCASSLEGDGTDTQYFGPGTRLTVL.